This T cell receptor (beta chain) was found in a study of T-cell memory formation after mild COVID-19. TCRdb reprocessed the 5' RACE reads with MiXCR, giving one entry per CDR3 protein. The table lists hundreds of thousands of distinct CDR3 sequences, around a quarter of them singletons. Germline CDR1 reads SGDLS; CDR2 reads YYNGEE. CDR3 length: 16 residues. The J segment lost 3 bases and the V segment lost 2 bases, leaving 6 bases of the junction unmatched. The chain combines TRBV9 with TRBJ2-3, with TRBD1 identical over 10 bases. The material sequenced was PBMCs or a T cell subset sorted from them (not recorded which). The receptor's source is an adult woman who had mild COVID-19 (a few samples of this study predate the infection). Cell type and time point are not known. The CDR3 nucleotides read TGTGCCAGCAGCGTCGGGACAGGGGTTAAGACAGATACGCAGTATTTT. It yields the protein CASSVGTGVKTDTQYF. Full variable domain (outside the CDR3, taken from reference TRBV9 and TRBJ2-3): DSGVTQTPKHLITATGQRVTLRCSPRSGDLSVYWYQQSLDQGLQFLIQYYNGEERAKGNILERFSAQQFPDLHSELNLSSLELGDSALYFCASSVGTGVKTDTQYFGPGTRLTVL.